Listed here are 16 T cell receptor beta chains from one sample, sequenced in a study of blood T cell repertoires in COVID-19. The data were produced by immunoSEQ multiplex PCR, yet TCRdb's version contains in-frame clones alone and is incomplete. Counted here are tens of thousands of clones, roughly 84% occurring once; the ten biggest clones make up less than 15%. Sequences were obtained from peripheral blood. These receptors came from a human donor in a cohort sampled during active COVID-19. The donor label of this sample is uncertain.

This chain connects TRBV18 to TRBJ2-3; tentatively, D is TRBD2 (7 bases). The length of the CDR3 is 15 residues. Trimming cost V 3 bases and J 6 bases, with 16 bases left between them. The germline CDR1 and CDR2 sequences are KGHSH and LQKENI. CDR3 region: CASSPGGRRSDTQYF. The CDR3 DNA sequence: TGTGCCAGCTCACCCGGGGGGCGACGAAGCGATACGCAGTATTTT.

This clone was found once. The CDR3 is CASSRDGQGQPQHF. The DNA of the CDR3 is TGCGCCAGCAGCCGAGACGGACAGGGTCAGCCCCAGCATTTT. V is TRBV5-1 and J is TRBJ1-5; 8 nucleotides match TRBD1. The CDR3 covers 14 residues. Germline assignment: CDR1 SGHRS and CDR2 YFSETQ. V was clipped by 4 bases and J by 6 bases; unmatched bases: 6.

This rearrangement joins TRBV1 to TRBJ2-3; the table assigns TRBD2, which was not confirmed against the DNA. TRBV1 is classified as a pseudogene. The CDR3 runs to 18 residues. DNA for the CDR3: TGCACCAGCAGCCAAAGTCTAGCGGGGGGCTATAGCACAGATACGCAGTATTTT. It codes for CTSSQSLAGGYSTDTQYF.

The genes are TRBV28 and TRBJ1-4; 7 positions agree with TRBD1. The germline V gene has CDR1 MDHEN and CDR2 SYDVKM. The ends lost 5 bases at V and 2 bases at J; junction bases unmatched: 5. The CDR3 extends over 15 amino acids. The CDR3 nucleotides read TGTGCCAGCAGTCGGTCGGGACAGACTAATGAAAAACTGTTTTTT. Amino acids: CASSRSGQTNEKLFF.

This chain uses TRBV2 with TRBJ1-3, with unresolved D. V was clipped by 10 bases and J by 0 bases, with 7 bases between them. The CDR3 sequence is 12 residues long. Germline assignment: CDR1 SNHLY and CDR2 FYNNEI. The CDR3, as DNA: TGTGCCACCTCGGGCTCTGGAAACACCATATATTTT. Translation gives CATSGSGNTIYF.

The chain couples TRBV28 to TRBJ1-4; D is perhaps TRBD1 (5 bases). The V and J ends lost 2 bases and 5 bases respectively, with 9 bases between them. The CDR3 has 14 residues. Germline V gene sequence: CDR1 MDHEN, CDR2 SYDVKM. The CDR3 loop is CASSLAGSNEKLFF. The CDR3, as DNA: TGTGCCAGCAGTTTAGCAGGGTCGAATGAAAAACTGTTTTTT.

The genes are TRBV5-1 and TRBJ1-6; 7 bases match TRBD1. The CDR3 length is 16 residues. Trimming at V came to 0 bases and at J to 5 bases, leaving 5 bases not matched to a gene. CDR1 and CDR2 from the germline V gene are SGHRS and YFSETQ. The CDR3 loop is CASSLGVQGNNSPLHF. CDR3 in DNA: TGCGCCAGCAGCTTGGGGGTACAGGGGAATAATTCACCCCTCCACTTT.

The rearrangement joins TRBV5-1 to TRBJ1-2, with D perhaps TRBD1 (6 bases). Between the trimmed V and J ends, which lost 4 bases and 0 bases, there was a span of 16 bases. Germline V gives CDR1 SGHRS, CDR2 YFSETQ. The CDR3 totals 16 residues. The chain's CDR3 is CASSGRPGDPNYGYTF. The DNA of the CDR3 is TGCGCCAGCAGCGGTCGGCCAGGGGACCCTAACTATGGCTACACCTTC.

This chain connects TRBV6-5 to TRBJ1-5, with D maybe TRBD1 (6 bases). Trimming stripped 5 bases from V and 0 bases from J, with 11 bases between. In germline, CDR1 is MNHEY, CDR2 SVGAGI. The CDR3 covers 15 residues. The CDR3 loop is CASSPGQNSNQPQHF. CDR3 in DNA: TGTGCCAGCAGTCCCGGACAGAATAGCAATCAGCCCCAGCATTTT.

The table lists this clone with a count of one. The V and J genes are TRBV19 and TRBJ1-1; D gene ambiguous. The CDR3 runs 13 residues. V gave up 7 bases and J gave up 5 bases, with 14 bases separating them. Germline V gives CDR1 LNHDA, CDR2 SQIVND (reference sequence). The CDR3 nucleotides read TGTGCCAGTACTACGCTAAGTGAAACTGAAGCTTTCTTT. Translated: CASTTLSETEAFF. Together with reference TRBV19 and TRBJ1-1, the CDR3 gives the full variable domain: DGGITQSPKYLFRKEGQNVTLSCEQNLNHDAMYWYRQDPGQGLRLIYYSQIVNDFQKGDIAEGYSVSREKKESFPLTVTSAQKNPTAFYLCASTTLSETEAFFGQGTRLTVV.

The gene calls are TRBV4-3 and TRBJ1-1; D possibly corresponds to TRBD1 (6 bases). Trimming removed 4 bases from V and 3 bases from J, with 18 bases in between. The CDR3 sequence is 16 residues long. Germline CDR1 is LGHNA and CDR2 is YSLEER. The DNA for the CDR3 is TGCGCCAGCAGCCCTTCGGGGGGCGCGGATGACACTGAAGCTTTCTTT. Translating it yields CASSPSGGADDTEAFF.

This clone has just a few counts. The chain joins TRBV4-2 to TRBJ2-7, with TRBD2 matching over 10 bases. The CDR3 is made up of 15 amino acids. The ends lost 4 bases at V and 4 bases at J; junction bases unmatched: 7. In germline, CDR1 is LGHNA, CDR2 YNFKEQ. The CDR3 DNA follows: TGTGCCAGCAGCCCATGGCTAGCGGGGGTTTACGAGCAGTACTTC. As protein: CASSPWLAGVYEQYF.

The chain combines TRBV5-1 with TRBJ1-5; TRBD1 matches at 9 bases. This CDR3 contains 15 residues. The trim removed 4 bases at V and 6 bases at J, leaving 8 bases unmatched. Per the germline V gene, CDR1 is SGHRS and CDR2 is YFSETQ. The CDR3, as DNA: TGCGCCAGCAGCCTCGGGACAGGGTACAGTCAGCCCCAGCATTTT. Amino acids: CASSLGTGYSQPQHF.

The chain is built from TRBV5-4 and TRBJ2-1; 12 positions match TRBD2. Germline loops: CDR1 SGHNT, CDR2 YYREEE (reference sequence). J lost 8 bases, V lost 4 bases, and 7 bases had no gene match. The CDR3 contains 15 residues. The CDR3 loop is CASSPASGGAHEQFF. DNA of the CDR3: TGTGCCAGCAGCCCGGCTAGCGGGGGGGCCCATGAGCAGTTCTTC.

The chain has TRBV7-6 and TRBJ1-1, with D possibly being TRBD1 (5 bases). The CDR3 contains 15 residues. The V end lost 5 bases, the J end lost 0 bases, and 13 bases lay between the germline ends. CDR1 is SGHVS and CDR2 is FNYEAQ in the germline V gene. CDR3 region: CASSALDRLNTEAFF. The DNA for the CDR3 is TGTGCCAGCAGCGCCCTCGACAGACTGAACACTGAAGCTTTCTTT.

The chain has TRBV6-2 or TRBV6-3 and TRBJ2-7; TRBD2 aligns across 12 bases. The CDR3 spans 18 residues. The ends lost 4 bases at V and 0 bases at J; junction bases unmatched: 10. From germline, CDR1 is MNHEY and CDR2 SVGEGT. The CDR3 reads CASSSPGLAGESSYEQYF. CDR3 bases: TGTGCCAGCAGTTCTCCGGGACTAGCGGGCGAGAGCTCCTACGAGCAGTACTTC.